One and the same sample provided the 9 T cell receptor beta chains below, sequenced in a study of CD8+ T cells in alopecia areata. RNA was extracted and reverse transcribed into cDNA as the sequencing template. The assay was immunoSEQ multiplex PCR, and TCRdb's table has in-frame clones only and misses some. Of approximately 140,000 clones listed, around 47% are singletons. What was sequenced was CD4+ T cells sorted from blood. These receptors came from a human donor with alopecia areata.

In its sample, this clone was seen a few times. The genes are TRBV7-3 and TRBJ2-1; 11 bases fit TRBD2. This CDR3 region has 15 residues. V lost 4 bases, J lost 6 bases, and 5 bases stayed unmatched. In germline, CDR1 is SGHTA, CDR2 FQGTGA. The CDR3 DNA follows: TGTGCCAGCAGCTCCGAGACTAGCGGGGCCAATGAGCAGTTCTTC. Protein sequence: CASSSETSGANEQFF. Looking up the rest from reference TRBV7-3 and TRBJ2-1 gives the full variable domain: GAGVSQTPSNKVTEKGKYVELRCDPISGHTALYWYRQSLGQGPEFLIYFQGTGAADDSGLPNDRFFAVRPEGSVSTLKIQRTERGDSAVYLCASSSETSGANEQFFGPGTRLTVL.

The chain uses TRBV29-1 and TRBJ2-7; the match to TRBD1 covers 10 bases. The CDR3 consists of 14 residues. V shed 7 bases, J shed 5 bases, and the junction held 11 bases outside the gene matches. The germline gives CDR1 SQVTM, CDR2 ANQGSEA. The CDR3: CSARSRDRGHEQYF. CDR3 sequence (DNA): TGCAGCGCGCGGAGTCGGGACAGGGGCCACGAGCAGTACTTC.

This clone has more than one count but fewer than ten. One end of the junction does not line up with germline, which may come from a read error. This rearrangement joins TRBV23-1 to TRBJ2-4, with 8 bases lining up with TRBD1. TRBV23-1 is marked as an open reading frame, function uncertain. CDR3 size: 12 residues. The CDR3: CASSLRTGWLNF. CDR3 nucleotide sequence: TGCGCCAGCAGTCTTAGGACAGGGTGGCTGAACTTC.

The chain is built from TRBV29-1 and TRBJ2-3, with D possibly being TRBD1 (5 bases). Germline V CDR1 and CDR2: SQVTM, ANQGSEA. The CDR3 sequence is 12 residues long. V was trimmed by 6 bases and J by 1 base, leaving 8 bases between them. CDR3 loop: CSVDTGTDTQYF. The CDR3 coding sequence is TGCAGCGTGGACACCGGCACAGATACGCAGTATTTT.

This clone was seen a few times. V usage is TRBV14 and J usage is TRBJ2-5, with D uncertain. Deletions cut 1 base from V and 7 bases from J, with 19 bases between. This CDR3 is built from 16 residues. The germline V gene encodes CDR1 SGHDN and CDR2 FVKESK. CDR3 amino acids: CASSQVTPGPRGTQYF. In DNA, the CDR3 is TGTGCCAGCAGCCAAGTGACCCCAGGACCGCGAGGGACCCAGTACTTC.

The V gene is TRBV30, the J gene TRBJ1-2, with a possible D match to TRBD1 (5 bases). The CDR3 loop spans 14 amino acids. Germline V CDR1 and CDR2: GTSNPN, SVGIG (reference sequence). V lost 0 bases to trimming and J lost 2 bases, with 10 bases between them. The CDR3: CAWSVRAGNYGYTF. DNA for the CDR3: TGTGCCTGGAGTGTACGCGCAGGGAACTATGGCTACACCTTC.

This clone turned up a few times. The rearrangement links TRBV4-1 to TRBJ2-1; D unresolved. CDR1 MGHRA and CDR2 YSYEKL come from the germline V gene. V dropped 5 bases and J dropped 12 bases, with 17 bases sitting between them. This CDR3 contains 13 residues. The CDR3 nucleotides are TGCGCCAGCAGCGGGCGATTGGGGATGGGGCAGTTCTTC. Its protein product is CASSGRLGMGQFF.

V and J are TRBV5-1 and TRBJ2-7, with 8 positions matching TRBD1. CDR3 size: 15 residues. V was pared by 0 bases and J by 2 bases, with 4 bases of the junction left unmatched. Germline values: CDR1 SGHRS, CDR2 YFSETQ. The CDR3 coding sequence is TGCGCCAGCAGCTTGGATTCGGGACAGGCCTACGAGCAGTACTTC. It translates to CASSLDSGQAYEQYF. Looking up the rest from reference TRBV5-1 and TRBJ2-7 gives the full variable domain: KAGVTQTPRYLIKTRGQQVTLSCSPISGHRSVSWYQQTPGQGLQFLFEYFSETQRNKGNFPGRFSGRQFSNSRSEMNVSTLELGDSALYLCASSLDSGQAYEQYFGPGTRLTVT.

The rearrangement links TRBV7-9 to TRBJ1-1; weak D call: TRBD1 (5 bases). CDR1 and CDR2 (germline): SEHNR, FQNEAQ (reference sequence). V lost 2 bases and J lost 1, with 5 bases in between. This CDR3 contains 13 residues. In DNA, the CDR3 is TGTGCCAGCAGCTTAACAGGGAACACTGAAGCTTTCTTT. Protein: CASSLTGNTEAFF.